The TCR beta chain described here comes from a study of T cell changes during pregnancy in multiple sclerosis. The method was immunoSEQ multiplex PCR; TCRdb's version includes in-frame clones alone and lacks a portion of them. The sample shows over 45,000 clones, roughly nine tenths of them seen only once. Germline V CDR1 and CDR2: MDHEN, SYDVKM. The CDR3 is 13 residues long. V lost 1 base and J lost 7; bases outside the gene matches: 2. The sample consisted of peripheral blood, taken in the third trimester of pregnancy. The TCR originated in a female donor in good health, enrolled as a control in a pregnancy study. This chain uses TRBV28 with TRBJ1-1; TRBD1 matches at 8 bases. The CDR3 DNA is TGTGCCAGCAGTTTATACAGGGGGAGTGAAGCTTTCTTT. Protein product: CASSLYRGSEAFF.